The 18 T cell receptor beta chains given below trace back to one sample, sequenced in a study of T cell responses to AZD1222 COVID-19 vaccine. This table comes from immunoSEQ multiplex PCR, and its TCRdb copy is limited to in-frame clones, with some not included. The sample has 150,000 or so clones, more than 85% seen once. The sequenced sample was peripheral blood, obtained after recovery from COVID-19. These receptors were taken from an adult who had recovered from COVID-19.

The J gene is TRBJ1-6, the V gene TRBV5-1, with 7 positions matching TRBD1. The CDR3 covers 15 residues. V shed 0 bases and J 9 bases; nucleotides not matched to a gene: 6. The V gene's germline CDR1 is SGHRS and CDR2 YFSETQ. Written as DNA, the CDR3 is TGCGCCAGCAGCTTGGACAGGGGAATCCGTTCACCCCTCCACTTT. Protein: CASSLDRGIRSPLHF.

V and J are TRBV9 and TRBJ2-2; D possibly corresponds to TRBD1 (5 bases). Germline values: CDR1 SGDLS, CDR2 YYNGEE. This CDR3 is 14 amino acids long. V lost 3 bases and J 3 bases, leaving 9 bases between the germline ends. The CDR3 reads CASSEGMDTGELFF. Written as DNA, the CDR3 is TGTGCCAGCAGCGAGGGGATGGACACCGGGGAGCTGTTTTTT.

CDR3 protein: CASSQVGYEQYF. CDR3 sequence (DNA): TGTGCCAGCAGCCAGGTGGGATACGAGCAGTACTTC. The chain has TRBV6-5 and TRBJ2-7; no reliable D call. This CDR3 has 12 amino acids. Trimming shortened V by 6 bases and J by 4 bases, and 10 bases separated the two germline ends. Germline lookup yields CDR1 MNHEY and CDR2 SVGAGI.

This rearrangement joins TRBV5-6 to TRBJ1-2; no clear D gene. Germline V gene sequence: CDR1 SGHDT, CDR2 YYEEEE. Trimming removed 5 bases at V and 8 bases at J, with 13 bases between. The CDR3 contains 12 residues. The CDR3 bases are TGTGCCAGCAGTCGAGATCTCGACGGCTACACCTTC. It encodes CASSRDLDGYTF.

This clone was picked up one time. The CDR3 DNA is TGTGCCAGCAGCTCGAATTCCGGGACAGCATCGTACGAGCAGTACTTC. This gives the protein CASSSNSGTASYEQYF. V is TRBV7-8 and J is TRBJ2-7; 7 bases fit TRBD1. CDR1 and CDR2 from the germline V gene are SGHVS and FQNEAQ. The CDR3 covers 16 residues. The V and J ends lost 4 bases and 4 bases, in that order; junction bases with no gene match: 13. Combining the CDR3 with reference TRBV7-8 and TRBJ2-7 gives the whole variable domain GAGVSQSPRYKVAKRGQDVALRCDPISGHVSLFWYQQALGQGPEFLTYFQNEAQLDKSGLPSDRFFAERPEGSVSTLKIQRTQQEDSAVYLCASSSNSGTASYEQYFGPGTRLTVT.

This clone was seen a handful of times. V and J are TRBV2 and TRBJ1-3; D gene unclear. Per germline, CDR1 SNHLY and CDR2 FYNNEI. The V and J ends lost 5 bases and 7 bases respectively, with 18 bases between them. The CDR3 covers 15 residues. This CDR3 reads CASSLNWSGGNTIYF. For the CDR3, the DNA is TGTGCCAGCAGTCTCAACTGGTCCGGCGGGAACACCATATATTTT.

The chain has TRBV6-5 and TRBJ2-7; 8 bases are shared with TRBD1. This CDR3 is built from 14 residues. V was clipped by 7 bases and J by 1 base; unmatched bases: 6. Germline CDR1 reads MNHEY; CDR2 reads SVGAGI. The CDR3 DNA reads TGTGCCAGCATGCAGGGGGCAGGGTCCTACGAGCAGTACTTC. Translated: CASMQGAGSYEQYF.

A note on this clone: Other DNA variants within this sample encode the same CDR3. V and J are TRBV5-1 and TRBJ1-2; D is unresolved. This CDR3 contains 13 residues. Trimming shortened V by 2 bases and J by 2 bases, and 7 bases separated the two germline ends. Germline V gene lookup returns CDR1 SGHRS and CDR2 YFSETQ. The CDR3 protein is CASSFDGNYGYTF. The CDR3 coding sequence is TGCGCCAGCAGCTTCGACGGGAACTATGGCTACACCTTC.

The chain couples TRBV3-1 (or the pseudogene TRBV3-2) to TRBJ1-5, with TRBD1 matching over 8 bases. Trimming at V came to 0 bases and at J to 4 bases, leaving 8 bases not matched to a gene. The germline V gene has CDR1 LGHDT and CDR2 YNNKEL (reference sequence). The CDR3 spans 17 residues. The CDR3: CASSQDFSGQGNQPQHF. In nucleotides, the CDR3 is TGTGCCAGCAGCCAAGATTTTAGTGGACAGGGAAATCAGCCCCAGCATTTT.

The chain links TRBV28 to TRBJ1-2; a weak D match, TRBD1 (6 bases). This CDR3 comprises 13 residues. CDR1 and CDR2 (germline): MDHEN, SYDVKM. Trimming left V 5 bases short and J 6 bases short, with 13 bases between. The CDR3 DNA is TGTGCCAGCAGTCTTACAGGGTGGAATGGCTACACCTTC. As protein: CASSLTGWNGYTF.

The V and J genes are TRBV13 and TRBJ2-3, with 7 bases identical to TRBD2. This CDR3 is 14 amino acids long. The germline CDR1 and CDR2 sequences are PRHDT and FYEKMQ (reference sequence). The junction had 5 bases not matched to a gene; V was cut back by 2 bases and J by 6 bases. The CDR3 sequence is CASSLRGEVDTQYF. The CDR3 DNA reads as TGTGCCAGCAGCTTACGGGGGGAGGTGGATACGCAGTATTTT.

This rearrangement joins TRBV10-3 to TRBJ1-2, with TRBD1 matching 8 bases. Unmatched junction bases numbered 8, after V lost 2 bases and J lost 3 bases. This CDR3 is built from 16 residues. Looked up from germline, CDR1 is ENHRY and CDR2 is SYGVKD. The CDR3, as DNA: TGTGCCATCAGTGAGGGACAGGGAGCCCGTGACTATGGCTACACCTTC. Its translation is CAISEGQGARDYGYTF.

The chain joins TRBV7-9 to TRBJ1-2; D is possibly TRBD1 (6 bases). Germline-derived CDR1 and CDR2 are SEHNR and FQNEAQ (reference sequence). CDR3 size: 17 residues. The V and J ends lost 4 bases and 8 bases respectively, with 26 bases between them. The CDR3 loop is CASSYGVGQQTLKGYTF. CDR3 coding DNA: TGTGCCAGCAGCTACGGTGTTGGACAGCAAACTTTAAAGGGCTACACCTTC.

The J gene is TRBJ2-2, the V gene TRBV28; TRBD1 agrees at 9 bases. Germline CDR1 and CDR2: MDHEN and SYDVKM. CDR3 length: 16 amino acids. J was trimmed by 1 base and V by 5 bases; bases with no gene match: 5. CDR3 nucleotides: TGTGCCAGCAGTGTCCCGACAGGGGGGAACACCGGGGAGCTGTTTTTT. It specifies CASSVPTGGNTGELFF. The variable domain in full, with the rest retrieved from reference TRBV28 and TRBJ2-2, is DVKVTQSSRYLVKRTGEKVFLECVQDMDHENMFWYRQDPGLGLRLIYFSYDVKMKEKGDIPEGYSVSREKKERFSLILESASTNQTSMYLCASSVPTGGNTGELFFGEGSRLTVL.

This clone has just a few counts. CDR3 region: CASSLQPAGTGYSEQYF. CDR3 in DNA: TGTGCCAGCAGTCTCCAACCAGCCGGGACAGGGTACTCCGAGCAGTACTTC. The chain recombines TRBV27 with TRBJ2-7; 9 bases are a match to TRBD1. The CDR3 is made up of 17 amino acids. The J segment lost 6 bases and the V segment lost 5 bases, leaving 17 bases of the junction unmatched. In germline, CDR1 is MNHEY, CDR2 SMNVEV (reference sequence).

The rearrangement links TRBV11-1 to TRBJ1-1; no reliable D call. Germline assignment: CDR1 SGHAT and CDR2 FQDESV (reference sequence). The CDR3 totals 14 residues. V was shortened by 5 bases and J by 1 base, with 11 bases between the two germline ends. The CDR3 sequence: CASSLSWGNTEAFF. CDR3 DNA sequence: TGTGCCAGCAGCCTCAGTTGGGGGAACACTGAAGCTTTCTTT.

The chain has TRBV7-8 and TRBJ2-3, with TRBD2 matching over 12 bases. This CDR3 is built from 18 residues. J was trimmed by 2 bases and V by 1 base; bases with no gene match: 7. Germline CDR1 SGHVS, CDR2 FQNEAQ. CDR3 in amino acids: CASSLVPSGGGTTDTQYF. The CDR3 bases are TGTGCCAGCAGCTTAGTCCCTAGCGGGGGGGGAACCACAGATACGCAGTATTTT.

This chain links TRBV9 with TRBJ2-2, with 7 bases that match TRBD1. Unmatched junction bases numbered 11, after V lost 0 bases and J lost 6 bases. The CDR3 consists of 17 residues. CDR1 is SGDLS, CDR2 YYNGEE, per germline. CDR3 sequence reads: CASSVEGQPRVSGELFF. CDR3 coding DNA: TGTGCCAGCAGCGTAGAGGGACAGCCCCGGGTTTCCGGGGAGCTGTTTTTT.